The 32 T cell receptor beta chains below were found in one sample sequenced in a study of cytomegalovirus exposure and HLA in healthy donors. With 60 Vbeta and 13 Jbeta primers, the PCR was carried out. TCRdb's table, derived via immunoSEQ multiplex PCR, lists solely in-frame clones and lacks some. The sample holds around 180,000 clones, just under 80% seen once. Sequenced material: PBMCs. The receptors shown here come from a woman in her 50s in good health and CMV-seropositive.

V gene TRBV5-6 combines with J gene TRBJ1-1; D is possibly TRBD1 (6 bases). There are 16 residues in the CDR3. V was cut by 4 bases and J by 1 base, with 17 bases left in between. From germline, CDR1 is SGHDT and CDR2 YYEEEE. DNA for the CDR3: TGTGCCAGCAGCCTCTTAGGGGGATATAAGAACACTGAAGCTTTCTTT. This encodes CASSLLGGYKNTEAFF.

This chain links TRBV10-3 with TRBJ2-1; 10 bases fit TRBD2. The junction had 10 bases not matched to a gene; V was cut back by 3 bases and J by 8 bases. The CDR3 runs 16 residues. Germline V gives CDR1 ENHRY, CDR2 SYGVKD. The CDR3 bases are TGTGCCATCAGTGATGAAAGAGCGGGGGGGAGAGATGAGCAGTTCTTC. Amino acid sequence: CAISDERAGGRDEQFF.

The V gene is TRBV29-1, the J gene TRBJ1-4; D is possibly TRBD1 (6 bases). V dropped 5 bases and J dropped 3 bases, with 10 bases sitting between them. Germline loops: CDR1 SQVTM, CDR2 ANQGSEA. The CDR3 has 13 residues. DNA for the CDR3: TGCAGCGTTAGGACAGCCTCTAATGAAAAACTGTTTTTT. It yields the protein CSVRTASNEKLFF.

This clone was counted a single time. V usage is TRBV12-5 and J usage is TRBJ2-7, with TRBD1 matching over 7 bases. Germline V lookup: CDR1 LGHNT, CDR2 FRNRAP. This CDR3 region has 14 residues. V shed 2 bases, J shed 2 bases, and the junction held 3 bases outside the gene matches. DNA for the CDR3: TGTGCTAGTGGTTTGAATCAGGGGGCCTACGAGCAGTACTTC. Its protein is CASGLNQGAYEQYF.

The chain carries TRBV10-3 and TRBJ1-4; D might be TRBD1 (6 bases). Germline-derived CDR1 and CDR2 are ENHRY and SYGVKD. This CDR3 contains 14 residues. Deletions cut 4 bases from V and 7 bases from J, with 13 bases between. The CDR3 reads CAISGQGRAEKLFF. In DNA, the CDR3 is TGTGCCATCAGTGGCCAGGGGCGGGCTGAAAAACTGTTTTTT.

Here the CDR3 DNA reads TGTGCCATCCGTCTGGGACAGGGGAATTTTAATTCACCCCTCCACTTT. Protein sequence: CAIRLGQGNFNSPLHF. The chain links TRBV10-3 to TRBJ1-6, with 10 bases aligning to TRBD1. Germline lookup yields CDR1 ENHRY and CDR2 SYGVKD. Trimming took 8 bases from V and 6 from J; bases not matched to a gene: 10. The CDR3 is 16 amino acids.

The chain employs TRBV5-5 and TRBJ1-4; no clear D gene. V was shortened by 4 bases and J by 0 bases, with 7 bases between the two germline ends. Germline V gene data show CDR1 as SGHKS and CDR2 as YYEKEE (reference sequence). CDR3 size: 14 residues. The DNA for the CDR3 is TGTGCCAGCAGCCGAGGTGCAACTAATGAAAAACTGTTTTTT. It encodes CASSRGATNEKLFF.

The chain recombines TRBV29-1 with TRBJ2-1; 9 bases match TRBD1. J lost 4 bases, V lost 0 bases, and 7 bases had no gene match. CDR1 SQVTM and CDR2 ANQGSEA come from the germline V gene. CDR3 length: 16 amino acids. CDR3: CSVEDLGTGSYNEQFF. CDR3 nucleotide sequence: TGCAGCGTTGAAGATCTCGGGACAGGGTCTTACAATGAGCAGTTCTTC.

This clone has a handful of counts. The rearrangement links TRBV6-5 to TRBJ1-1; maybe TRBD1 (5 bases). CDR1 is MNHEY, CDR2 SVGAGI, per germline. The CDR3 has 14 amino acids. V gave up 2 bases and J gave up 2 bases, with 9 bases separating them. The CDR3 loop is CASSYRTGNTEAFF. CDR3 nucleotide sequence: TGTGCCAGCAGTTACCGAACAGGAAACACTGAAGCTTTCTTT.

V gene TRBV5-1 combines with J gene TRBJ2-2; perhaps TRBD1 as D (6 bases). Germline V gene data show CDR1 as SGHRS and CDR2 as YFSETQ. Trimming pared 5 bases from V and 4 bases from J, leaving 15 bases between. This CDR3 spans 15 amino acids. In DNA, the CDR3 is TGCGCCAGCAGTTCAGGGGATACAAGCACCGGGGAGCTGTTTTTT. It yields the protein CASSSGDTSTGELFF.

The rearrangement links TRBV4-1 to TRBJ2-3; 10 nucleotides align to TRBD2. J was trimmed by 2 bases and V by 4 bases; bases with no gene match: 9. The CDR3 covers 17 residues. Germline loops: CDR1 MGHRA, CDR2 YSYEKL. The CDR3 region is CASSRELAGAYTDTQYF. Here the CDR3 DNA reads TGCGCCAGCAGCCGAGAGCTAGCGGGGGCTTACACAGATACGCAGTATTTT.

CDR3 protein: CASSGGDSNQPQHF. As DNA, the CDR3 is TGTGCCAGCAGCGGGGGCGATAGCAATCAGCCCCAGCATTTT. The V gene is TRBV21-1, the J gene TRBJ1-5; the D call TRBD1 from the table was never checked on the DNA. TRBV21-1 is designated a pseudogene. The CDR3 spans 14 residues.

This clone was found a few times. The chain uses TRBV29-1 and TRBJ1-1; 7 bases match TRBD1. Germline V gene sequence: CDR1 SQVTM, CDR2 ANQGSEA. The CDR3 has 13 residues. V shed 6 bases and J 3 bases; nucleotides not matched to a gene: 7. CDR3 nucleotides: TGCAGCGTCACAGGGGAAAGGTACACTGAAGCTTTCTTT. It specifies CSVTGERYTEAFF.

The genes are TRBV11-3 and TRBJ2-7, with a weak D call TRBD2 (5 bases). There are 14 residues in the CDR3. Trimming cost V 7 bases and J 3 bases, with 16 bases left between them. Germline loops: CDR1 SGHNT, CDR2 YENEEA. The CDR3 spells CASTPRAVRYEQYF. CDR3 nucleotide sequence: TGTGCCAGCACCCCGAGGGCAGTCCGCTACGAGCAGTACTTC. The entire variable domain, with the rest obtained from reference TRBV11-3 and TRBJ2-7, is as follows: EAGVVQSPRYKIIEKKQPVAFWCNPISGHNTLYWYLQNLGQGPELLIRYENEEAVDDSQLPKDRFSAERLKGVDSTLKIQPAELGDSAVYLCASTPRAVRYEQYFGPGTRLTVT.

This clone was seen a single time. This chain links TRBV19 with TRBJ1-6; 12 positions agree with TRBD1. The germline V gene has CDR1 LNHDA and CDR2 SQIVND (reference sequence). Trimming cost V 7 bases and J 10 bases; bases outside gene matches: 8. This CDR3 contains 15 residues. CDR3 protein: CASIGTGGSLSPLHF. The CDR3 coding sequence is TGTGCCAGTATAGGGACAGGGGGCTCGCTGTCACCCCTCCACTTT. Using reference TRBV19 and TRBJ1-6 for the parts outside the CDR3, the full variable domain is DGGITQSPKYLFRKEGQNVTLSCEQNLNHDAMYWYRQDPGQGLRLIYYSQIVNDFQKGDIAEGYSVSREKKESFPLTVTSAQKNPTAFYLCASIGTGGSLSPLHFGNGTRLTVT.

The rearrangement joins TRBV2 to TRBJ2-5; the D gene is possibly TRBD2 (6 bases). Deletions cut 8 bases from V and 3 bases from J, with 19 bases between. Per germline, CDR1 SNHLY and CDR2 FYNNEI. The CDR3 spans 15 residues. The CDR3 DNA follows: TGTGCCAGCGGTGCAACGGGGGTCAGGAAAGAGACCCAGTACTTC. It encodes CASGATGVRKETQYF.

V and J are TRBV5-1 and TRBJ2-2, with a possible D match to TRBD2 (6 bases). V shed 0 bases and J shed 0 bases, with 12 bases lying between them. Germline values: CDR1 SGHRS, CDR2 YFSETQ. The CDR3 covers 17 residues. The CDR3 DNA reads TGCGCCAGCAGCTTGGATGGGGCGGGGCCGAACACCGGGGAGCTGTTTTTT. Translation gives CASSLDGAGPNTGELFF.

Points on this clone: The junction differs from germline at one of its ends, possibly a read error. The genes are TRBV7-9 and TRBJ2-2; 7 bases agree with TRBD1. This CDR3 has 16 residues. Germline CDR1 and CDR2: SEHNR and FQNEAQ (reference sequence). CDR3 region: CASSLAGTANTGELFF. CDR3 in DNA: TGTGCCAGCAGCCTAGCAGGGACAGCGAACACCGGGGAGCTGTTTTTT.

CDR3 DNA: TGCGCCAGCAGCCGGGCAGGACTAGGAGGCAATGAGCAGTTCTTC. This gives the protein CASSRAGLGGNEQFF. This chain joins TRBV5-1 and TRBJ2-1; the match to TRBD2 covers 7 bases. This CDR3 has 15 residues. V gave up 4 bases and J gave up 6 bases; unmatched junction bases: 10. The germline V gene encodes CDR1 SGHRS and CDR2 YFSETQ.

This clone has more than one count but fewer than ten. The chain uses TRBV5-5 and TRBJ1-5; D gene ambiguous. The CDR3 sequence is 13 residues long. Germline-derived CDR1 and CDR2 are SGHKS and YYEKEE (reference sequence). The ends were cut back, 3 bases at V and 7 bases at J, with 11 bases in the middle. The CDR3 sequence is CASSSYPGQPQHF. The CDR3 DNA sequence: TGTGCCAGCAGCTCGTACCCCGGGCAGCCCCAGCATTTT. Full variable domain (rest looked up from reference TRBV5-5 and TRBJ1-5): DAGVTQSPTHLIKTRGQQVTLRCSPISGHKSVSWYQQVLGQGPQFIFQYYEKEERGRGNFPDRFSARQFPNYSSELNVNALLLGDSALYLCASSSYPGQPQHFGDGTRLSIL.

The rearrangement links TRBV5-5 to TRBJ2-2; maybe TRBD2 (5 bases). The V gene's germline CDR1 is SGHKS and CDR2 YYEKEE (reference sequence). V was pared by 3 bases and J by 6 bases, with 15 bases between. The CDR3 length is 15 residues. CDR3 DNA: TGTGCCAGCAGCTGGGAGACGGGATTTGCCGGGGAGCTGTTTTTT. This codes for CASSWETGFAGELFF.

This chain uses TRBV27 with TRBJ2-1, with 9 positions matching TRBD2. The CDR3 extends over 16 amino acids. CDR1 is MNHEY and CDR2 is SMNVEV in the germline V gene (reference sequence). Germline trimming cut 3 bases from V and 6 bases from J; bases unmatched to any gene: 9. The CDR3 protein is CASSFFMTSGSNEQFF. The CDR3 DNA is TGTGCCAGCAGTTTTTTTATGACTAGCGGTTCCAATGAGCAGTTCTTC.

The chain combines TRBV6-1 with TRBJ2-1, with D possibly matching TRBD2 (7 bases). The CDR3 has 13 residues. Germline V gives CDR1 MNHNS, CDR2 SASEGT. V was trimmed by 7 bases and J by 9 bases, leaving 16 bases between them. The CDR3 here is CASTPGGLGEQFF. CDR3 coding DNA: TGTGCCAGCACCCCGGGGGGCCTTGGTGAGCAGTTCTTC.

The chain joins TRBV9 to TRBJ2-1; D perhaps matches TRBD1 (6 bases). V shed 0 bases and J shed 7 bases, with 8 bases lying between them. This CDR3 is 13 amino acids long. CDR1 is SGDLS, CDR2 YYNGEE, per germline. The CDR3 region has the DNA TGTGCCAGCAGCGTAGGCAGGGGTAATGAGCAGTTCTTC. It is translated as CASSVGRGNEQFF.

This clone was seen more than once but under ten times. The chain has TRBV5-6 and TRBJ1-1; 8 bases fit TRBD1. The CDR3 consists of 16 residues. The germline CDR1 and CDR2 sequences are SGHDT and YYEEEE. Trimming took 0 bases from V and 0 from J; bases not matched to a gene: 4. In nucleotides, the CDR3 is TGTGCCAGCAGCTTGGTAGGGACAGGTGTGAACACTGAAGCTTTCTTT. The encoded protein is CASSLVGTGVNTEAFF.

The chain's CDR3 is CAWSGTGSGGYTF. For the CDR3, the DNA is TGTGCCTGGAGCGGGACTGGGAGCGGTGGCTACACCTTC. The rearrangement uses TRBV30 and TRBJ1-2, with D possibly being TRBD1 (5 bases). The CDR3 spans 13 residues. Trimming took 3 bases from V and 7 from J, leaving 15 bases between them. CDR1 GTSNPN and CDR2 SVGIG come from the germline V gene (reference sequence).

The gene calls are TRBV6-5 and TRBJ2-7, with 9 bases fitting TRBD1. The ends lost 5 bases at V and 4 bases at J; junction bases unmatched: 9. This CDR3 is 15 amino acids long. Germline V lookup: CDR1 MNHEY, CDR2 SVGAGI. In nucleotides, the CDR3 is TGTGCCAGCAGTCGCCTCGGGACAGGGCGGTACGAGCAGTACTTC. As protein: CASSRLGTGRYEQYF.

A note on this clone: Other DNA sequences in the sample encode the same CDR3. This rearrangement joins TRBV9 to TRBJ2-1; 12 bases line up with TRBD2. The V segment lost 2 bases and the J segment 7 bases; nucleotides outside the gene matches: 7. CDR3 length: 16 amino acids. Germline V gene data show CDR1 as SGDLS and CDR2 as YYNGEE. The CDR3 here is CASSVLSSGGDNEQFF. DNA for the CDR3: TGTGCCAGCAGCGTCCTCTCTAGCGGGGGGGATAATGAGCAGTTCTTC.

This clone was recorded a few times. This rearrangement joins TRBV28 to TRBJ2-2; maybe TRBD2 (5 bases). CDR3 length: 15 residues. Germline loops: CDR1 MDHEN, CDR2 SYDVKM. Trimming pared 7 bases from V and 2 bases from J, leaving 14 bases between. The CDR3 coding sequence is TGTGCCAGCACCAACGACGGACTTAACACCGGGGAGCTGTTTTTT. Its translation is CASTNDGLNTGELFF. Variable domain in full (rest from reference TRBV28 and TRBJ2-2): DVKVTQSSRYLVKRTGEKVFLECVQDMDHENMFWYRQDPGLGLRLIYFSYDVKMKEKGDIPEGYSVSREKKERFSLILESASTNQTSMYLCASTNDGLNTGELFFGEGSRLTVL.

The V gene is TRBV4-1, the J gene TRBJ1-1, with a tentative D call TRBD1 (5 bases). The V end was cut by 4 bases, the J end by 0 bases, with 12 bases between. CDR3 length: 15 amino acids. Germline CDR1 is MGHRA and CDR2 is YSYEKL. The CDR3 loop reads CASSPSRTLNTEAFF. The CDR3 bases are TGCGCCAGCAGCCCCTCTCGGACACTGAACACTGAAGCTTTCTTT.

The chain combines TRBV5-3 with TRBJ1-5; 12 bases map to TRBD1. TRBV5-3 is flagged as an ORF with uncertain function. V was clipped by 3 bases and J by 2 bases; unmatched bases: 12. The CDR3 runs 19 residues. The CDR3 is CARSSSGQGAFMGNQPQHF. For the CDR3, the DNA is TGTGCCAGAAGCTCTTCGGGACAGGGGGCATTCATGGGCAATCAGCCCCAGCATTTT.

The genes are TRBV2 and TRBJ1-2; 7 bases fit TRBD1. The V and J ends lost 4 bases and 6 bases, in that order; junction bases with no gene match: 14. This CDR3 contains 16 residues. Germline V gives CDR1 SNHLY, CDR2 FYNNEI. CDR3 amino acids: CASSATGTDNFDGYTF. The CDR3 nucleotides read TGTGCCAGCAGTGCTACCGGGACAGACAATTTCGATGGCTACACCTTC.